Presented here are 23 T cell receptor beta chains from one specimen sequenced in a study of T cells in tuberculosis. TCRdb's copy holds only in-frame clones and misses some; the assay was immunoSEQ multiplex PCR. The data contain about 44,000 clones, nearly 95% of them seen just once; the ten biggest clones take up around 7%. Sequenced input: PBMCs. The receptors were gathered from a donor aged 10 to 29 with latent tuberculosis or without tuberculosis infection.

CDR3 in amino acids: CAGTGTSFSYEQYF. CDR3 in DNA: TGTGCCGGAACTGGGACTAGCTTCTCCTACGAGCAGTACTTC. The chain is built from TRBV2 and TRBJ2-7; 9 bases line up with TRBD2. Germline V gene sequence: CDR1 SNHLY, CDR2 FYNNEI. The CDR3 sequence is 14 residues long. Germline trimming cut 11 bases from V and 0 bases from J; bases unmatched to any gene: 8.

V and J are TRBV5-1 and TRBJ2-1; tentatively, D is TRBD1 (6 bases). The CDR3 sequence is 17 residues long. Germline V gene lookup returns CDR1 SGHRS and CDR2 YFSETQ. V was pared by 2 bases and J by 0 bases, with 15 bases between. Here the CDR3 reads CASSLFSGARSYNEQFF. The DNA of the CDR3 is TGCGCCAGCAGCTTATTCTCAGGGGCCCGCTCCTACAATGAGCAGTTCTTC. The complete variable domain, with remaining parts taken from reference TRBV5-1 and TRBJ2-1, reads KAGVTQTPRYLIKTRGQQVTLSCSPISGHRSVSWYQQTPGQGLQFLFEYFSETQRNKGNFPGRFSGRQFSNSRSEMNVSTLELGDSALYLCASSLFSGARSYNEQFFGPGTRLTVL.

The V gene is TRBV7-9, the J gene TRBJ2-3; 8 bases match TRBD1. The CDR3 consists of 16 residues. Germline CDR1 reads SEHNR; CDR2 reads FQNEAQ (reference sequence). V gave up 0 bases and J gave up 3 bases; unmatched junction bases: 5. The CDR3 nucleotides are TGTGCCAGCAGCTTAGCTTGGCGACAGGGGACAGATACGCAGTATTTT. It encodes CASSLAWRQGTDTQYF.

This clone was counted a single time. The chain couples TRBV5-1 to TRBJ2-1, with D tentatively TRBD1 (6 bases). CDR3 length: 18 residues. The germline V gene has CDR1 SGHRS and CDR2 YFSETQ. Trimming stripped 3 bases from V and 0 bases from J, with 19 bases between. The CDR3 spells CASSSYRDLSSSYNEQFF. The CDR3 DNA sequence: TGCGCCAGCAGCTCCTACAGGGACCTATCGAGCTCCTACAATGAGCAGTTCTTC.

CDR3 in amino acids: CAWSVRGPNEKLFF. CDR3 coding DNA: TGTGCCTGGAGTGTACGTGGGCCTAATGAAAAACTGTTTTTT. The genes are TRBV30 and TRBJ1-4; D call uncertain. Germline CDR1 reads GTSNPN; CDR2 reads SVGIG (reference sequence). The CDR3 runs to 14 residues. V was cut by 0 bases and J by 3 bases, with 8 bases left in between.

The table lists this clone with a count of one. The V and J genes are TRBV27 and TRBJ1-2, with TRBD1 as a possible D gene (5 bases). Trimming took off 3 bases at V and 5 bases at J, with 16 bases between the two ends. The CDR3 runs to 15 residues. The V gene's germline CDR1 is MNHEY and CDR2 SMNVEV (reference sequence). CDR3 residues: CASSLTLHGGYGYTF. In DNA, the CDR3 is TGTGCCAGCAGTTTGACTCTACACGGGGGGTATGGCTACACCTTC.

V is TRBV7-2 and J is TRBJ2-3; unclear D gene. Trimming left V 8 bases short and J 5 bases short, with 17 bases between. Germline-derived CDR1 and CDR2 are SGHTA and FQGNSA. The CDR3 totals 14 residues. Written as DNA, the CDR3 is TGTGCCAGCGTGCTTAAGTCCCTCGGAGATACGCAGTATTTT. It codes for CASVLKSLGDTQYF. The variable domain in full, with the rest retrieved from reference TRBV7-2 and TRBJ2-3, is GAGVSQSPSNKVTEKGKDVELRCDPISGHTALYWYRQSLGQGLEFLIYFQGNSAPDKSGLPSDRFSAERTGGSVSTLTIQRTQQEDSAVYLCASVLKSLGDTQYFGPGTRLTVL.

The J gene is TRBJ2-1, the V gene TRBV19; maybe TRBD1 (6 bases). CDR3 size: 16 residues. CDR1 and CDR2 (germline): LNHDA, SQIVND (reference sequence). V gave up 0 bases and J gave up 9 bases, with 18 bases separating them. CDR3 in DNA: TGTGCCAGTAGTATAGATAATCCGTGGGGGCGCGCTGAGCAGTTCTTC. This translates into CASSIDNPWGRAEQFF.

This CDR3 is CASSLPGQGQDTQYF. The CDR3 DNA is TGCGCCAGCAGCCTGCCGGGACAGGGGCAAGATACGCAGTATTTT. J is TRBJ2-3 and V is TRBV5-1; 10 bases fit TRBD1. CDR1 is SGHRS and CDR2 is YFSETQ in the germline V gene. The CDR3 is 15 amino acids. With 4 bases clipped from V and 5 bases from J, the junction kept 7 bases outside the gene matches.

The count of this clone is one. This chain's CDR3 is CASSYSKSSGNTIYF. The DNA of the CDR3 is TGTGCCAGCAGTTACTCAAAGAGCTCTGGAAACACCATATATTTT. The chain joins TRBV6-5 to TRBJ1-3; D gene uncertain. Germline V gene data show CDR1 as MNHEY and CDR2 as SVGAGI. This CDR3 comprises 15 residues. The V gene lost 0 bases and the J gene lost 0 bases, with 6 bases spanning the gap.

The rearrangement uses TRBV30 and TRBJ1-4; 7 bases fit TRBD1. This CDR3 spans 15 amino acids. Per the germline V gene, CDR1 is GTSNPN and CDR2 is SVGIG (reference sequence). With 2 bases clipped from V and 4 bases from J, the junction kept 7 bases outside the gene matches. This CDR3 reads CAWSIKGAGNEKLFF. As DNA, the CDR3 is TGTGCCTGGAGTATTAAGGGGGCCGGTAATGAAAAACTGTTTTTT. Full variable domain (rest looked up from reference TRBV30 and TRBJ1-4): SQTIHQWPATLVQPVGSPLSLECTVEGTSNPNLYWYRQAAGRGLQLLFYSVGIGQISSEVPQNLSASRPQDRQFILSSKKLLLSDSGFYLCAWSIKGAGNEKLFFGSGTQLSVL.

The chain links TRBV25-1 to TRBJ2-7, with TRBD1 identical over 7 bases. Germline CDR1 is MGHDK and CDR2 is SYGVNS. This CDR3 region has 14 residues. The J segment lost 4 bases and the V segment lost 5 bases, leaving 8 bases of the junction unmatched. The CDR3 bases are TGTGCCAGCAGTTTCACCGGGACAGCGTACGAGCAGTACTTC. Its translation: CASSFTGTAYEQYF.

The chain is built from TRBV5-1 and TRBJ2-2, with TRBD1 matching 7 bases. The CDR3 is made up of 15 amino acids. V gave up 4 bases and J gave up 1 base; unmatched junction bases: 4. Germline V gene data show CDR1 as SGHRS and CDR2 as YFSETQ. CDR3 protein: CASSGTDWNTGELFF. Here the CDR3 DNA reads TGCGCCAGCAGCGGGACAGACTGGAACACCGGGGAGCTGTTTTTT.

The CDR3 protein is CASSQTGGNQPQHF. Here the CDR3 DNA reads TGTGCCAGCAGCCAGACAGGGGGCAATCAGCCCCAGCATTTT. The chain carries TRBV9 and TRBJ1-5, with 8 bases matching TRBD1. V lost 4 bases to trimming and J lost 2 bases; unmatched junction nucleotides: 2. The CDR3 is made up of 14 amino acids. Germline V gene sequence: CDR1 SGDLS, CDR2 YYNGEE. Full variable domain (outside the CDR3, taken from reference TRBV9 and TRBJ1-5): DSGVTQTPKHLITATGQRVTLRCSPRSGDLSVYWYQQSLDQGLQFLIQYYNGEERAKGNILERFSAQQFPDLHSELNLSSLELGDSALYFCASSQTGGNQPQHFGDGTRLSIL.

The chain combines TRBV27 with TRBJ2-5, with 10 nucleotides matching TRBD2. CDR1 is MNHEY, CDR2 SMNVEV, per germline (reference sequence). This CDR3 has 17 amino acids. The V gene end was trimmed by 3 bases and the J gene end by 5 bases; junction bases not matched to a gene: 12. CDR3 sequence: CASSFSSGGPFGETQYF. The CDR3 DNA follows: TGTGCCAGCAGTTTCTCTAGCGGGGGCCCCTTCGGGGAGACCCAGTACTTC.

This chain uses TRBV11-2 with TRBJ1-2; tentatively, D is TRBD1 (5 bases). Germline V gives CDR1 SGHAT, CDR2 FQNNGV. Trimming took off 0 bases at V and 6 bases at J, with 14 bases between the two ends. The CDR3 covers 15 residues. CDR3 in DNA: TGTGCCAGCAGCTTAGATCAGGGTACCCGGGATGGCTACACCTTC. Encoded protein: CASSLDQGTRDGYTF.

The chain employs TRBV11-1 and TRBJ2-3, with 12 bases fitting TRBD2. The V segment lost 3 bases and the J segment 4 bases; nucleotides outside the gene matches: 5. The CDR3 contains 16 residues. Germline values: CDR1 SGHAT, CDR2 FQDESV (reference sequence). The CDR3 bases are TGTGCCAGCAGCTTCCCTAGCGGGGGGGTTTCAGATACGCAGTATTTT. It translates to CASSFPSGGVSDTQYF. Supplemented by reference TRBV11-1 and TRBJ2-3, the full variable domain reads EAEVAQSPRYKITEKSQAVAFWCDPISGHATLYWYRQILGQGPELLVQFQDESVVDDSQLPKDRFSAERLKGVDSTLKIQPAELGDSAMYLCASSFPSGGVSDTQYFGPGTRLTVL.

This clone was seen only once. V is TRBV7-2 and J is TRBJ2-3; 7 bases fit TRBD2. After removal of 0 bases from V and 2 bases from J, the junction contained 5 bases not matched to a gene. Looked up from germline, CDR1 is SGHTA and CDR2 is FQGNSA. This CDR3 region has 16 residues. The CDR3 region is CASSLAGRGSTDTQYF. The CDR3 DNA follows: TGTGCCAGCAGCTTAGCCGGGCGGGGGTCCACAGATACGCAGTATTTT.

The J gene is TRBJ1-6, the V gene TRBV9; 8 bases fit TRBD1. J lost 7 bases, V lost 4 bases, and 7 bases had no gene match. The CDR3 has 15 residues. Germline CDR1 is SGDLS and CDR2 is YYNGEE. This chain's CDR3 is CASSLDREGNSPLHF. In nucleotides, the CDR3 is TGTGCCAGCAGCTTGGACAGGGAAGGCAATTCACCCCTCCACTTT.

The chain is built from TRBV5-1 and TRBJ2-3, with 10 bases fitting TRBD2. Per germline, CDR1 SGHRS and CDR2 YFSETQ. The CDR3 runs to 16 residues. V shed 4 bases and J 2 bases; nucleotides not matched to a gene: 7. The CDR3, as DNA: TGCGCCAGCAGCACCGGGACTAGCGCCACCACAGATACGCAGTATTTT. Amino acid sequence: CASSTGTSATTDTQYF.

The chain is built from TRBV19 and TRBJ2-2; D remains ambiguous. Germline V gene data show CDR1 as LNHDA and CDR2 as SQIVND (reference sequence). CDR3 size: 15 residues. V lost 2 bases and J lost 4, with 11 bases in between. CDR3 sequence reads: CASSIYSGSTGELFF. The CDR3 DNA reads as TGTGCCAGTAGTATATATAGTGGTAGCACCGGGGAGCTGTTTTTT.

V and J are TRBV12-5 and TRBJ1-5; no definite D call. In germline, CDR1 is LGHNT, CDR2 FRNRAP. This CDR3 has 16 amino acids. V lost 0 bases, J lost 6 bases, and 15 bases lay in between. CDR3 protein: CASGLVVGELAQPQHF. The CDR3 DNA sequence: TGTGCTAGTGGTTTGGTAGTCGGAGAACTGGCTCAGCCCCAGCATTTT.

The V call is TRBV19, the J call TRBJ2-7; TRBD1 aligns across 7 bases. CDR1 and CDR2 (germline): LNHDA, SQIVND (reference sequence). This CDR3 is built from 14 residues. Trimming removed 5 bases from V and 8 bases from J; junction bases left unmatched: 12. The CDR3 DNA reads TGTGCCAGTAGTGAACCCTCCGGGACAGTAAAGCAGTACTTC. The encoded protein is CASSEPSGTVKQYF.